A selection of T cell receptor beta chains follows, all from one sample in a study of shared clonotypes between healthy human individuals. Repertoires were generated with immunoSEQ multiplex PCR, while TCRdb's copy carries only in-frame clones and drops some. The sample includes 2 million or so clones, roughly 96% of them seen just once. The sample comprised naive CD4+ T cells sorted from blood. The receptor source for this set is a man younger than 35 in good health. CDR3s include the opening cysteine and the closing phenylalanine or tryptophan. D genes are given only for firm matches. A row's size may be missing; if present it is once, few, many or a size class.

CDR3aa: CAWNKDRGSNQPQHF
CDR3nt: TGTGCCTGGAATAAGGACAGGGGAAGCAATCAGCCCCAGCATTTT
d_gene: TRBD1
j_gene: TRBJ1-5
abundance: -
v_gene: TRBV30

CDR3aa: CASRQGGFGSTEAFF
CDR3nt: TGTGCCAGCAGGCAAGGGGGTTTTGGGTCTACTGAAGCTTTCTTT
d_gene: -
j_gene: TRBJ1-1
abundance: -
v_gene: TRBV6-5

CDR3aa: CASSLNRDYEQYF
CDR3nt: TGTGCCAGCAGCCTCAATCGAGACTACGAGCAGTACTTC
d_gene: -
j_gene: TRBJ2-7
abundance: -
v_gene: TRBV7-2

CDR3aa: CASSEATGYGYTF
CDR3nt: TGTGCCAGCAGTGAAGCGACAGGGTATGGCTACACCTTC
d_gene: TRBD1
j_gene: TRBJ1-2
abundance: -
v_gene: TRBV6-1

CDR3aa: CASSPGTGISGNTIYF
CDR3nt: TGCGCCAGCAGCCCCGGGACAGGGATCTCTGGAAACACCATATATTTT
d_gene: TRBD1
j_gene: TRBJ1-3
abundance: -
v_gene: TRBV4-3

CDR3aa: CASSYGLREKLFF
CDR3nt: TGTGCCAGCAGTTACGGACTGCGGGAAAAACTGTTTTTT
d_gene: -
j_gene: TRBJ1-4
abundance: many
v_gene: TRBV27

CDR3aa: CASSPSSSGNTIYF
CDR3nt: TGTGCCAGCAGCCCATCGTCGTCTGGAAACACCATATATTTT
d_gene: -
j_gene: TRBJ1-3
abundance: once
v_gene: TRBV6-6

CDR3aa: CASIPGESPGKTGELFF
CDR3nt: TGCGCCAGCATCCCTGGAGAGTCCCCGGGAAAGACCGGGGAGCTGTTTTTT
d_gene: -
j_gene: TRBJ2-2
abundance: -
v_gene: TRBV5-1

CDR3aa: CASSIKTGGDVGTGELFF
CDR3nt: TGTGCCAGTAGTATTAAGACAGGGGGCGATGTTGGAACCGGGGAGCTGTTTTTT
d_gene: TRBD1
j_gene: TRBJ2-2
abundance: once
v_gene: TRBV19

CDR3aa: CASSKGTSGSNEQYF
CDR3nt: TGTGCCAGCAGTAAGGGGACTAGCGGGAGTAACGAGCAGTACTTC
d_gene: TRBD2
j_gene: TRBJ2-7
abundance: -
v_gene: TRBV6-5

CDR3aa: CASSFRQNTGELFF
CDR3nt: TGTGCCAGCAGCTTCCGTCAGAACACCGGGGAGCTGTTTTTT
d_gene: -
j_gene: TRBJ2-2
abundance: -
v_gene: TRBV28

CDR3aa: CASSLGGANSYEQYF
CDR3nt: TGCGCCAGCAGCTTGGGTGGGGCTAATTCCTACGAGCAGTACTTC
d_gene: -
j_gene: TRBJ2-7
abundance: -
v_gene: TRBV5-1

CDR3aa: CASSVVGGANNEQFF
CDR3nt: TGTGCCAGCAGCGTAGTGGGCGGGGCAAACAATGAGCAGTTCTTC
d_gene: -
j_gene: TRBJ2-1
abundance: -
v_gene: TRBV9

CDR3aa: CASSLGWGPGYGYTF
CDR3nt: TGTGCCAGCAGCTTGGGGTGGGGCCCCGGATATGGCTACACCTTC
d_gene: -
j_gene: TRBJ1-2
abundance: -
v_gene: TRBV5-4

CDR3aa: CASSQQGAGQPQHF
CDR3nt: TGTGCCAGCTCGCAACAGGGGGCTGGGCAGCCCCAGCATTTT
d_gene: TRBD1
j_gene: TRBJ1-5
abundance: -
v_gene: TRBV18

CDR3aa: CASSQDYTGGNSPLHF
CDR3nt: TGCGCCAGCAGCCAAGATTATACAGGGGGCAATTCACCCCTCCACTTT
d_gene: TRBD1
j_gene: TRBJ1-6
abundance: -
v_gene: TRBV4-3

CDR3aa: CASSGPGQGARSAFF
CDR3nt: TGTGCCAGCAGCGGTCCGGGACAGGGGGCAAGGAGTGCTTTCTTT
d_gene: TRBD1
j_gene: TRBJ1-1
abundance: -
v_gene: TRBV9